This entry lists 13 T cell receptor beta chains sequenced from one sample in a study of T cells in Graves' hyperthyroidism and ophthalmopathy (dated by TCRdb to the late 2010s). Library creation used multiplex PCR. These reads were obtained on an Illumina HiSeq 2000. The TCR beta CDR3 regions were amplified from the RNA transcripts. The TCR CDR3 was subjected to a first round of RT-PCR using the HTBI primer set and the Qiagen OneStep RT-PCR kit. TCRdb itself trimmed the public reads at Q25 with fastp, ran MiXCR and retained productive beta chains. One record per CDR3 amino acid sequence lists the most common genes and DNA. The sample table holds 500,000 to 750,000 distinct CDR3 sequences, of which 13% to 15% were seen once. The ten most abundant clones make up less than 9% of the sample. Sequenced material: blood. All receptors derive from a woman aged 18-35 years with Graves' ophthalmopathy.

The chain uses TRBV5-8 and TRBJ2-2; 7 bases agree with TRBD1. There are 15 residues in the CDR3. The germline V gene encodes CDR1 SGHTS and CDR2 YDEGEE. V shed 9 bases, J shed 1 base, and the junction held 9 bases outside the gene matches. The CDR3 loop is CATPSGQRNTGELFF. The CDR3, as DNA: TGTGCCACCCCGTCGGGACAGAGGAACACCGGGGAGCTGTTTTTT.

At least ten counts were recorded for this clonotype. The gene calls are TRBV27 and TRBJ2-1, with 7 bases fitting TRBD2. Germline-derived CDR1 and CDR2 are MNHEY and SMNVEV (reference sequence). CDR3 length: 14 residues. V was clipped by 0 bases and J by 8 bases; unmatched bases: 4. The CDR3 is CASSLSVAGDEQFF. The CDR3 nucleotides are TGTGCCAGCAGTTTATCCGTTGCGGGAGATGAGCAGTTCTTC.

The sample holds many counts of this clonotype. The chain uses TRBV19 and TRBJ2-5; 11 positions match TRBD2. Germline trimming cut 3 bases from V and 0 bases from J; bases unmatched to any gene: 12. The CDR3 consists of 19 residues. Germline V gene data show CDR1 as LNHDA and CDR2 as SQIVND (reference sequence). The CDR3 sequence is CASSIQAFGTSGDQETQYF. CDR3 nucleotide sequence: TGTGCCAGTAGTATTCAGGCGTTTGGGACTAGCGGAGACCAAGAGACCCAGTACTTC.

V gene TRBV9 combines with J gene TRBJ2-1, with 8 positions matching TRBD2. The CDR3 covers 16 residues. In germline, CDR1 is SGDLS, CDR2 YYNGEE. V dropped 1 base and J dropped 7; count of bases not matched to a gene: 10. CDR3 region: CASSVRVAGFNNEQFF. CDR3 DNA sequence: TGTGCCAGCAGCGTAAGGGTAGCGGGGTTTAATAATGAGCAGTTCTTC. Combining the CDR3 with reference TRBV9 and TRBJ2-1 gives the whole variable domain DSGVTQTPKHLITATGQRVTLRCSPRSGDLSVYWYQQSLDQGLQFLIQYYNGEERAKGNILERFSAQQFPDLHSELNLSSLELGDSALYFCASSVRVAGFNNEQFFGPGTRLTVL.

This clonotype was seen ten or more times. The chain uses TRBV25-1 and TRBJ2-6; the D is unclear. Germline values: CDR1 MGHDK, CDR2 SYGVNS. Trimming took 6 bases from V and 0 from J, leaving 6 bases between them. CDR3 length: 14 amino acids. The CDR3 DNA reads as TGTGCCAGCAGCGGTCTCTCTGGGGCCAACGTCCTGACTTTC. Its translation is CASSGLSGANVLTF. The full variable domain, with the rest looked up from reference TRBV25-1 and TRBJ2-6, is EADIYQTPRYLVIGTGKKITLECSQTMGHDKMYWYQQDPGMELHLIHYSYGVNSTEKGDLSSESTVSRIRTEHFPLTLESARPSHTSQYLCASSGLSGANVLTFGAGSRLTVL.

This clonotype was seen repeatedly, ten times or more. The chain couples TRBV2 to TRBJ2-5; D may be TRBD2 (5 bases). V lost 8 bases and J lost 2, with 15 bases in between. From germline, CDR1 is SNHLY and CDR2 FYNNEI. CDR3 length: 14 residues. The CDR3 region has the DNA TGTGCCAGCCGGGAAGCTACTGTACAAGAGACCCAGTACTTC. The encoded protein is CASREATVQETQYF.

The V and J genes are TRBV7-2 and TRBJ2-5; D ambiguous. Germline CDR1 is SGHTA and CDR2 is FQGNSA. V was clipped by 2 bases and J by 4 bases, with 17 bases between them. This CDR3 region has 16 residues. Here the CDR3 reads CASSLMELPLVETQYF. In DNA, the CDR3 is TGTGCCAGCAGCTTAATGGAATTGCCTTTGGTAGAGACCCAGTACTTC.

This clonotype has just a few counts. The DNA of the CDR3 is TGTGCCACCGGACAGGGCCCCTACAATGAGCAGTTCTTC. Amino acid sequence: CATGQGPYNEQFF. This chain connects TRBV10-3 to TRBJ2-1; 8 bases fit TRBD1. This CDR3 spans 13 amino acids. Germline CDR1 is ENHRY and CDR2 is SYGVKD. J lost 2 bases, V lost 10 bases, and 4 bases had no gene match.

This clonotype was seen at least ten times. One junction end disagrees with the germline gene, perhaps due to a read error. The genes are TRBV20-1 and TRBJ2-1, with D possibly being TRBD2 (6 bases). The CDR3 spans 13 residues. Per the germline V gene, CDR1 is DFQATT and CDR2 is SNEGSKA (reference sequence). Here the CDR3 DNA reads TGCAGGGCTAGCGCGGGGACCTACAATGAGCAGTTCTTC. It translates to CRASAGTYNEQFF.

In its sample, this clonotype was seen a few times. The gene calls are TRBV30 and TRBJ1-6; D is possibly TRBD1 (5 bases). The germline V gene has CDR1 GTSNPN and CDR2 SVGIG (reference sequence). This CDR3 comprises 18 residues. The germline V and J ends were trimmed by 3 bases and 0 bases, with 18 bases remaining between them. The CDR3 reads CAWRSGTPLSSYNSPLHF. The CDR3 bases are TGTGCCTGGAGGTCGGGGACGCCACTAAGCTCCTATAATTCACCCCTCCACTTT.

There are many counts of this clonotype. The J gene is TRBJ1-1, the V gene TRBV20-1; the D is unclear. CDR1 is DFQATT, CDR2 SNEGSKA, per germline (reference sequence). Trimming removed 0 bases at V and 7 bases at J, with 3 bases between. This CDR3 has 10 residues. As DNA, the CDR3 is TGCAGTGCTAGAGATGATGAAGCTTTCTTT. Encoded protein: CSARDDEAFF.

The sample holds many counts of this clonotype. This sequence joins TRBV6-5 and TRBJ1-6; unclear D gene. The V end was cut by 4 bases, the J end by 6 bases, with 7 bases between. The germline gives CDR1 MNHEY, CDR2 SVGAGI. This CDR3 spans 13 amino acids. CDR3 sequence: CASSFGGNSPLHF. The DNA of the CDR3 is TGTGCCAGCAGTTTTGGTGGTAATTCACCCCTCCACTTT.

The chain links TRBV12-3 or TRBV12-4 to TRBJ2-7; 10 bases map to TRBD2. V shed 2 bases and J 1 base; nucleotides not matched to a gene: 11. The CDR3 runs to 18 residues. This CDR3 is CASSLFSLAGDRSYEQYF. The CDR3 nucleotides are TGTGCCAGCAGTTTATTTTCCCTAGCGGGAGATAGGTCCTACGAGCAGTACTTC.